This T cell receptor beta chain was identified in a study of blood T cells in healthy people across ages. Study-level findings and limits: Estimated diversity, derived from one million T cells, was regarded as an underestimate.

A J-beta primer mix and a sample-barcoded 5' primer were used in a second PCR of roughly 7 to 12 cycles. TCRdb processed the 5' RACE reads anew with MiXCR; each CDR3 protein has one entry. The profile shows fewer than 900,000 distinct CDR3 sequences, about 34% of them singletons. In terms of origin and age, donors were healthy Caucasian individuals from Russia aged about 6 to 95. This CDR3 spans 12 amino acids. Germline V gives CDR1 ENHRY, CDR2 SYGVKD. For this clonotype: Antigen: not known. A much larger clone differs from this one at a single base, so this may be a read error.

The clonotype comes from a man between 18 and 35 years old in good health. This rearrangement joins TRBV10-3 to TRBJ2-5; no firm D call. Gene TRBJ2-7 matches the end of the DNA better, so the J call may be wrong. Input material: blood. CDR3 nucleotides: TGTGCCACCAGTGGGAATACTAACGAGCAGTACTTC. Its protein product is CATSGNTNEQYF.